The clone carrying this TCR beta chain has only one observation. This CDR3 is 15 amino acids long. Trimming took off 0 bases at V and 2 bases at J, with 9 bases between the two ends. CDR1 is SGDLS and CDR2 is YYNGEE in the germline V gene. Methods used by the authors: By means of reference gene primer amplification, nucleated cell counts were estimated. The data were produced by immunoSEQ multiplex PCR, yet TCRdb's version contains in-frame clones alone and is incomplete. The V and J calls and clone size were taken over from that table, and D and trimming were inferred from the DNA. The sample includes over 150,000 clones, about 87% of them seen just once. This record comes from a study of blood T cell repertoires in COVID-19. The overall study: Some COVID-19 samples were acute and others convalescent; all came from the United States, Italy and Spain. The cDNA or gDNA used as material had been derived from T cells, B-cell-depleted T cells, or PBMCs.

The source material was peripheral blood. The sequence came from a woman in her sixties who had recovered from COVID-19. This sequence joins TRBV9 and TRBJ1-5; D remains ambiguous. The CDR3 DNA reads as TGTGCCAGCAGCGTAGACGGGTTGGGCAATCAGCCCCAGCATTTT. Protein: CASSVDGLGNQPQHF.